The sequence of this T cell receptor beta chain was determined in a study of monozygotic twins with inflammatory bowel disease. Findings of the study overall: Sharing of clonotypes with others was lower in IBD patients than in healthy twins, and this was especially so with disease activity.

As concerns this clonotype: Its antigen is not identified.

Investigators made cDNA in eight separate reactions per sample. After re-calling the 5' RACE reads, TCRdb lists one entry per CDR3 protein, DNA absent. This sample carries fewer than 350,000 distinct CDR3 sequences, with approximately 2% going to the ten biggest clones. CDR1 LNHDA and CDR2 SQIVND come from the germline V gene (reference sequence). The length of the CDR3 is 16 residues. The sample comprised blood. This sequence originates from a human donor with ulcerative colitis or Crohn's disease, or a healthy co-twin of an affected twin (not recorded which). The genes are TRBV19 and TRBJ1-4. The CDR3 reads CATSQNIGAGREKLFF.